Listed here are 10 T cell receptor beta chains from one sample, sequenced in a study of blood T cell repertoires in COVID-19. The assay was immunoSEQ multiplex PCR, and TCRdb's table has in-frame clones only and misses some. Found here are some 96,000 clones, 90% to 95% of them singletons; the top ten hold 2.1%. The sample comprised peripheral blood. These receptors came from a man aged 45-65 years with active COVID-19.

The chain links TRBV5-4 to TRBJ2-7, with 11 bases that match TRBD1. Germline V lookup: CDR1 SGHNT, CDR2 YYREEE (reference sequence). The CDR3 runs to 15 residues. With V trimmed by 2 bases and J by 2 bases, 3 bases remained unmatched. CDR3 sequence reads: CASSLGQGAAYEQYF. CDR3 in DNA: TGTGCCAGCAGCTTAGGACAGGGGGCCGCCTACGAGCAGTACTTC.

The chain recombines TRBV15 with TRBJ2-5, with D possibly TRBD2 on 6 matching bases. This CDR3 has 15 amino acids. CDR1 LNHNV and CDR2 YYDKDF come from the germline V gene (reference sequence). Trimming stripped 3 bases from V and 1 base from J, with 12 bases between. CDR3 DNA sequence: TGTGCCACCAGCAGGGGGAGGCAGAGCCAAGAGACCCAGTACTTC. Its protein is CATSRGRQSQETQYF.

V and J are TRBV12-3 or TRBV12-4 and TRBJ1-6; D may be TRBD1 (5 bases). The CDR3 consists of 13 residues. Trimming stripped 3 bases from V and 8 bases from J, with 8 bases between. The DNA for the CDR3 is TGTGCCAGCAGTTTCTCGACAGATTCACCCCTCCACTTT. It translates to CASSFSTDSPLHF.

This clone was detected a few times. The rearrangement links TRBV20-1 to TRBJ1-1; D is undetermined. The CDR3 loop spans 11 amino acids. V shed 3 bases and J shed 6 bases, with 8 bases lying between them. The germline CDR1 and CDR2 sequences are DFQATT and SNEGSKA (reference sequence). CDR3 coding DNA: TGCAGTGCTAGTCCGGTCGCTGAAGCTTTCTTT. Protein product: CSASPVAEAFF.

CDR3 coding DNA: TGTGCCATCAGTGAGTCGGGGGACAGAACTTACAATCAGCCCCAGCATTTT. Translation gives CAISESGDRTYNQPQHF. V is TRBV10-3 and J is TRBJ1-5, with 7 nucleotides matching TRBD1. The CDR3 consists of 17 residues. In germline, CDR1 is ENHRY, CDR2 SYGVKD. V gave up 0 bases and J gave up 3 bases; unmatched junction bases: 8.

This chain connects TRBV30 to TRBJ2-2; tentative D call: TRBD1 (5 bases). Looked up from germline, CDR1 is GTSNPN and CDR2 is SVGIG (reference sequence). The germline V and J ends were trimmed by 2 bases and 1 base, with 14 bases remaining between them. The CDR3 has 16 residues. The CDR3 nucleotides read TGTGCCTGGAGTTTCAATGGCAGGGTGAACACCGGGGAGCTGTTTTTT. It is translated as CAWSFNGRVNTGELFF. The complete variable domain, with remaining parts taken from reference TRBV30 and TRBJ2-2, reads SQTIHQWPATLVQPVGSPLSLECTVEGTSNPNLYWYRQAAGRGLQLLFYSVGIGQISSEVPQNLSASRPQDRQFILSSKKLLLSDSGFYLCAWSFNGRVNTGELFFGEGSRLTVL.

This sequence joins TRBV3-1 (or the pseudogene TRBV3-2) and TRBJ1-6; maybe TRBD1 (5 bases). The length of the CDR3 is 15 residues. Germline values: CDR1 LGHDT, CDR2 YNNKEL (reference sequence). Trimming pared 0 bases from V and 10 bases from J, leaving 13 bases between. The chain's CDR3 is CASSQDKGRNSPLHF. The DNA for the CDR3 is TGTGCCAGCAGCCAAGATAAGGGGCGGAACTCACCCCTCCACTTT.

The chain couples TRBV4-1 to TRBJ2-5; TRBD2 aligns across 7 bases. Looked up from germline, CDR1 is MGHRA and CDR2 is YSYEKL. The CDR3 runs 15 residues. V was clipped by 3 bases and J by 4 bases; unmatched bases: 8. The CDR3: CASSHTSGVRETQYF. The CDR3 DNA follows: TGCGCCAGCAGCCACACGAGCGGGGTGAGAGAGACCCAGTACTTC.

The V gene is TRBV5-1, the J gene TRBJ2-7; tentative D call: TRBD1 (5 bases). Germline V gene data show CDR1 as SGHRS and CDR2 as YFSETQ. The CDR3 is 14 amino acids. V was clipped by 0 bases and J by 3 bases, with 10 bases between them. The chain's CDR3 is CASSLAQTGYEQYF. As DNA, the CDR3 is TGCGCCAGCAGCTTGGCTCAAACAGGCTACGAGCAGTACTTC.

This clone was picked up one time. The CDR3 nucleotides are TGTGCCAGCCGTCGGGGCGGGGGGGCTGAGACCCAGTACTTC. It specifies CASRRGGGAETQYF. The rearrangement links TRBV2 to TRBJ2-5, with 9 bases identical to TRBD2. The CDR3 runs to 14 residues. CDR1 and CDR2 from the germline V gene are SNHLY and FYNNEI. J gave up 5 bases and V 8 bases, and 9 bases lay outside the gene matches.